Described below is a single T cell receptor (beta chain) sequence and its context. TCRdb processed the RT-PCR reads anew with MiXCR; each CDR3 protein has one entry. The data contain 150,000 to 200,000 distinct CDR3 sequences, about a quarter of them singletons. Germline V CDR1 and CDR2: SQVTM, ANQGSEA. There are 13 residues in the CDR3. Trimming pared 4 bases from V and 0 bases from J, leaving 10 bases between. This entry is derived from a study of patients and donors after allogeneic stem cell transplantation. Sequenced: blood, either unsorted or a sorted T cell fraction (not recorded which). V and J are TRBV29-1 and TRBJ2-7; D perhaps matches TRBD1 (5 bases). This clonotype was obtained from a human donor who was either an allogeneic HSCT recipient or a stem cell or donor lymphocyte infusion donor (not recorded which). It is not recorded whose cells these are; they may come from a transplant donor. CDR3 sequence reads: CSVVWQGSYEQYF. The CDR3 nucleotides are TGCAGCGTTGTTTGGCAGGGCTCCTACGAGCAGTACTTC.